Listed below are T cell receptor beta chains from one sample, sequenced in a study of response to subunit inactivated influenza vaccine. One entry per CDR3 protein, called by TCRdb with MiXCR from the RT-PCR reads. The repertoire holds 500,000 to 750,000 distinct CDR3 sequences, with around 15% as singletons. Material: PBMCs from blood, obtained roughly 12 days after vaccination. Receptor source: a man aged 45-65 years who received an inactivated influenza vaccine. Both conserved end residues are part of each CDR3. D genes are given only for firm matches. Clone size is shown for a subset of rows, as once, few, many or a class of expanded clone.

>.|TRBJ1-4|few|TRBV12-3/TRBV12-4
CASSFLEGKLFF
TGTGCCAGCAGTTTCTTGGAAGGAAAACTGTTTTTT
>.|TRBJ2-7|few|TRBV6-6
CASSYSSSYEQYF
TGTGCCAGCAGTTACTCGAGTAGCTACGAGCAGTACTTC
>.|TRBJ2-1|few|TRBV7-2
CASSFLQVEQFF
TGTGCCAGCAGCTTCCTACAAGTTGAGCAGTTCTTC
>.|TRBJ2-7|few|TRBV23-1
CASSLPGTFSSYEQYF
TGCGCCAGCAGTCTTCCCGGGACATTCAGCTCCTACGAGCAGTACTTC
>.|TRBJ1-5|many|TRBV2
CASSTPGTTYSNQPQHF
TGTGCCAGCAGTACTCCCGGGACAACTTATAGCAATCAGCCCCAGCATTTT
>.|TRBJ2-7|few|TRBV7-9
CASSLGAGIEQYF
TGTGCCAGCAGCTTAGGGGCAGGGATAGAGCAGTACTTC
>.|TRBJ2-3|few|TRBV7-2
CASSGTRLTDTQYF
TGTGCCAGCAGCGGGACTCGACTTACAGATACGCAGTATTTT
>TRBD2|TRBJ2-7|few|TRBV20-1
CSARRLAGGGYEQYF
TGCAGTGCTAGAAGACTAGCGGGGGGAGGTTACGAGCAGTACTTC
>.|TRBJ2-7|.|TRBV20-1
CSATIGGEQYF
TGCAGTGCTACTATCGGGGGCGAGCAGTACTTC
>TRBD1|TRBJ1-6|few|TRBV5-1
CASSTWDRNSPLHF
TGCGCCAGCAGCACCTGGGACAGGAATTCACCCCTCCACTTT
>TRBD2|TRBJ2-5|few|TRBV5-6
CASSDTSGRDEYQETQYF
TGTGCCAGCAGCGATACTAGCGGGAGGGATGAGTACCAAGAGACCCAGTACTTC
>.|TRBJ2-6|.|TRBV6-1
CASSEPISGANVLTF
TGTGCCAGCAGTGAACCTATCTCTGGGGCCAACGTCCTGACTTTC
>TRBD2|TRBJ2-5|.|TRBV7-8
CASSLARLAGGQETQYF
TGTGCCAGCAGCTTAGCGCGATTAGCGGGGGGGCAAGAGACCCAGTACTTC
>.|TRBJ2-2|few|TRBV20-1
CSVPGRDTGELFF
TGCAGTGTACCGGGAAGGGACACCGGGGAGCTGTTTTTT
>TRBD2|TRBJ2-3|few|TRBV11-2
CASSLSRGYIRTSVGTDTQYF
TGTGCCAGCAGCCTTAGTAGGGGATACATACGGACTAGCGTAGGCACAGATACGCAGTATTTT
>.|TRBJ2-5|.|TRBV7-9
CASSSLSSQETQYF
TGTGCCAGCAGCTCACTATCTTCCCAAGAGACCCAGTACTTC
>TRBD2|TRBJ2-1|.|TRBV4-3
CASSQRLAGVDEQFF
TGCGCCAGCAGCCAACGACTAGCGGGAGTCGATGAGCAGTTCTTC
>.|TRBJ2-5|.|TRBV3-1
CASSQDPGVAQETQYF
TGTGCCAGCAGCCAAGATCCCGGGGTCGCCCAAGAGACCCAGTACTTC
>.|TRBJ1-2|few|TRBV11-2
CASSSRAGYGYTF
TGTGCCAGCAGCTCCCGAGCAGGCTATGGCTACACCTTC
>TRBD2|TRBJ2-3|.|TRBV6-4
CASSDGTTGTDTQYF
TGTGCCAGCAGTGACGGGACTACAGGCACAGATACGCAGTATTTT
>TRBD1|TRBJ1-4|many|TRBV20-1
CSARDYRGEKLFF
TGCAGTGCTAGAGATTACAGGGGGGAAAAACTGTTTTTT
>.|TRBJ2-2|.|TRBV28
CASSFVVGGTLRTGELFF
TGTGCCAGCAGTTTCGTTGTAGGGGGGACTCTTCGCACCGGGGAGCTGTTTTTT
>TRBD2|TRBJ2-3|many|TRBV20-1
CSARKLAGEDTQYF
TGCAGTGCTAGAAAACTAGCGGGAGAAGATACGCAGTATTTT
>TRBD1|TRBJ2-7|few|TRBV5-4
CASSTGQVGEQYF
TGTGCCAGCAGCACGGGACAGGTAGGGGAGCAGTACTTC
>TRBD1|TRBJ1-6|few|TRBV12-3/TRBV12-4
CASSPGTGGFHNSPLHF
TGTGCCAGCAGTCCCGGGACAGGGGGCTTCCATAATTCACCCCTCCACTTT
>TRBD2|TRBJ2-5|.|TRBV7-6
CASSREAGGETQYF
TGTGCCAGCAGCCGCGAGGCGGGGGGAGAGACCCAGTACTTC
>.|TRBJ1-4|.|TRBV5-1
CASRLRGNEKLFF
TGCGCCAGCAGGTTACGGGGAAATGAAAAACTGTTTTTT
>.|TRBJ2-7|.|TRBV2
CASSDKRTIGNYEQYF
TGTGCCAGCAGTGATAAAAGGACAATCGGCAACTACGAGCAGTACTTC
>TRBD1|TRBJ1-4|.|TRBV6-5
CASSYTGANEKLFF
TGTGCCAGCAGCTATACAGGGGCTAATGAAAAACTGTTTTTT
>.|TRBJ2-7|many|TRBV7-2
CASSRQGAYEQYF
TGTGCCAGCAGCCGTCAGGGTGCCTACGAGCAGTACTTC
>.|TRBJ2-1|few|TRBV12-3/TRBV12-4
CASSAAGTRNEQFF
TGTGCCAGCAGTGCGGCCGGGACACGAAATGAGCAGTTCTTC
>TRBD2|TRBJ2-2|.|TRBV5-4
CASSWTSGRTGELFF
TGTGCCAGCAGCTGGACTAGCGGGAGAACCGGGGAGCTGTTTTTT
>.|TRBJ2-7|few|TRBV20-1
CSARVQDYEQYF
TGCAGTGCTAGAGTTCAGGATTACGAGCAGTACTTC
>TRBD1|TRBJ2-3|few|TRBV15
CATSSRTGGTDTQYF
TGTGCCACCAGCTCCCGGACAGGGGGAACAGATACGCAGTATTTT
>.|TRBJ1-6|.|TRBV6-5
CASSYSQGVDSPLHF
TGTGCCAGCAGTTACTCCCAAGGGGTCGATTCACCCCTCCACTTT
>TRBD1|TRBJ2-7|few|TRBV5-1
CASSLVQGTATSYEQYF
TGCGCCAGCAGCTTGGTGCAGGGGACAGCAACCTCCTACGAGCAGTACTTC
>.|TRBJ2-7|few|TRBV20-1
CSARGGTGNPYEQYF
TGCAGTGCCAGAGGCGGGACGGGAAACCCCTACGAGCAGTACTTC
>.|TRBJ2-1|few|TRBV7-8
CASSLNGYRVYNEQFF
TGTGCCAGCAGCTTAAATGGGTACAGGGTATACAATGAGCAGTTCTTC
>TRBD1|TRBJ1-4|.|TRBV19
CALWTGDEKLFF
TGTGCCCTCTGGACAGGGGATGAAAAACTGTTTTTT
>TRBD2|TRBJ2-1|few|TRBV3-1
CASSQASGGANEQFF
TGTGCCAGCAGCCAAGCGAGCGGGGGGGCAAATGAGCAGTTCTTC
>TRBD1|TRBJ2-7|few|TRBV4-3
CASSQGDRAPTYEQYF
TGCGCCAGCAGCCAGGGCGACAGGGCACCCACCTACGAGCAGTACTTC
>TRBD2|TRBJ2-1|.|TRBV28
CASKSGSLSYNEQFF
TGTGCCAGCAAAAGCGGGAGCCTCTCCTACAATGAGCAGTTCTTC
>TRBD1|TRBJ2-7|.|TRBV4-3
CASSQVTGGASYEQYF
TGCGCCAGCAGCCAAGTAACAGGGGGCGCGTCCTACGAGCAGTACTTC
>.|TRBJ1-4|few|TRBV29-1
CSVEEDGGKLFF
TGCAGCGTTGAAGAAGACGGGGGAAAACTGTTTTTT
>TRBD2|TRBJ2-5|.|TRBV12-3/TRBV12-4
CASSFDPGREETQYF
TGTGCCAGCAGTTTTGATCCAGGGAGGGAAGAGACCCAGTACTTC
>.|TRBJ2-1|.|TRBV5-1
CASSFRPSYNEQFF
TGCGCCAGCAGCTTCCGTCCTTCCTACAATGAGCAGTTCTTC
>TRBD2|TRBJ2-5|few|TRBV6-1
CASSEASGRETQYF
TGTGCCAGCAGTGAAGCTAGCGGGAGAGAGACCCAGTACTTC